What follows are 21 T cell receptor beta chains derived from one specimen sequenced in a study of blood T cell repertoires in COVID-19. Profiled with immunoSEQ multiplex PCR; TCRdb holds only in-frame clones, not every one. This table holds 35,000 to 45,000 clones, 70% to 80% found once. The specimen sequenced was peripheral blood. These receptors all come from an older man with acute or convalescent COVID-19.

V gene TRBV28 combines with J gene TRBJ2-7; D is ambiguous. From germline, CDR1 is MDHEN and CDR2 SYDVKM. Trimming shortened V by 5 bases and J by 10 bases, and 24 bases separated the two germline ends. This CDR3 has 15 residues. The CDR3 DNA is TGTGCCAGCAGTCCCCCAACAGCAGGTGGGTGGATCCAGTACTTC. Protein: CASSPPTAGGWIQYF.

The gene calls are TRBV12-3 or TRBV12-4 and TRBJ1-2, with 9 bases lining up with TRBD1. The V and J ends lost 4 bases and 13 bases, in that order; junction bases with no gene match: 4. This CDR3 has 11 residues. CDR3 nucleotide sequence: TGTGCCAGCAGTTCGGACAGGGGCCCCACCTTC. Its protein is CASSSDRGPTF.

The genes are TRBV13 and TRBJ1-1; TRBD1 matches 8 bases. The CDR3 is 15 amino acids. The V segment lost 5 bases and the J segment 5 bases; nucleotides outside the gene matches: 10. In germline, CDR1 is PRHDT, CDR2 FYEKMQ (reference sequence). The CDR3 spells CASSTTGEVWTEAFF. CDR3 nucleotides: TGTGCCAGCAGCACGACAGGGGAGGTTTGGACTGAAGCTTTCTTT.

The rearrangement uses TRBV6-5 and TRBJ1-2; 7 bases fit TRBD1. In germline, CDR1 is MNHEY, CDR2 SVGAGI. The CDR3 length is 13 residues. V lost 2 bases to trimming and J lost 6 bases; unmatched junction nucleotides: 3. CDR3 residues: CASSYRQGNGYTF. For the CDR3, the DNA is TGTGCCAGCAGTTACAGACAGGGAAATGGCTACACCTTC.

This clone was detected only once. The chain carries TRBV7-9 and TRBJ2-3, with D perhaps TRBD1 (5 bases). Germline CDR1 is SEHNR and CDR2 is FQNEAQ (reference sequence). The CDR3 contains 15 residues. V dropped 7 bases and J dropped 2 bases, with 16 bases sitting between them. In nucleotides, the CDR3 is TGTGCCAGCACCTCCAAGACAGTTTCCACAGATACGCAGTATTTT. This encodes CASTSKTVSTDTQYF.

The CDR3 loop reads CASSYLAGTGELFF. The CDR3 nucleotides are TGTGCCAGCAGTTACTTAGCAGGGACCGGGGAGCTGTTTTTT. This chain connects TRBV6-2 or TRBV6-3 to TRBJ2-2, with TRBD1 as a possible D gene (5 bases). The CDR3 is made up of 14 amino acids. With 1 base removed from V and 5 bases from J, the gap between germline ends came to 8 bases. CDR1 and CDR2 (germline): MNHEY, SVGEGT.

The chain recombines TRBV7-2 with TRBJ2-7, with 8 bases aligning to TRBD1. The ends lost 1 base at V and 2 bases at J; junction bases unmatched: 4. Germline loops: CDR1 SGHTA, CDR2 FQGNSA. The length of the CDR3 is 15 residues. This chain's CDR3 is CASSLGSGGPYEQYF. The CDR3, as DNA: TGTGCCAGCAGCTTAGGGTCAGGGGGCCCCTACGAGCAGTACTTC.

The chain uses TRBV19 and TRBJ2-2; weak D call: TRBD2 (6 bases). V lost 5 bases to trimming and J lost 0 bases, with 13 bases between them. The germline V gene encodes CDR1 LNHDA and CDR2 SQIVND (reference sequence). This CDR3 contains 16 residues. CDR3 DNA: TGTGCCAGTAGTCATCCCGGAGGGGCGAACACCGGGGAGCTGTTTTTT. Translating it yields CASSHPGGANTGELFF.

CDR3 in DNA: TGTGCCAGCAGCTTAGTCTCTAGCACAGATACGCAGTATTTT. Amino acid sequence: CASSLVSSTDTQYF. The genes are TRBV7-8 and TRBJ2-3; no clear D. Per germline, CDR1 SGHVS and CDR2 FQNEAQ. V dropped 1 base and J dropped 0 bases, with 5 bases sitting between them. The CDR3 is 14 amino acids.

The J gene is TRBJ1-5, the V gene TRBV19; 8 bases agree with TRBD1. Germline V gene data show CDR1 as LNHDA and CDR2 as SQIVND (reference sequence). V shed 4 bases, J shed 6 bases, and the junction held 5 bases outside the gene matches. This CDR3 has 14 residues. The CDR3 region has the DNA TGTGCCAGTAGTACTGGACAGGGTCGTCAGCCCCAGCATTTT. Encoded protein: CASSTGQGRQPQHF.

In DNA, the CDR3 is TGTGCCAGCAGTTCCGGGACAGCCTATGGCTACACCTTC. Encoded protein: CASSSGTAYGYTF. V and J are TRBV2 and TRBJ1-2; 7 nucleotides match TRBD1. The CDR3 has 13 residues. CDR1 SNHLY and CDR2 FYNNEI come from the germline V gene. The trim removed 5 bases at V and 4 bases at J, leaving 4 bases unmatched.

This chain uses TRBV24-1 with TRBJ2-1, with D uncertain. CDR3 size: 16 residues. Trimming left V 1 base short and J 3 bases short, with 12 bases between. Germline CDR1 reads KGHDR; CDR2 reads SFDVKD. The CDR3 nucleotides read TGTGCCACCAGTGATTTAAGAGCAAAGAACTACAATGAGCAGTTCTTC. Translation: CATSDLRAKNYNEQFF.

This clone came up a few times. The chain links TRBV18 to TRBJ1-1; TRBD1 aligns across 9 bases. In germline, CDR1 is KGHSH, CDR2 LQKENI. V shed 6 bases, J shed 1 base, and the junction held 3 bases outside the gene matches. The CDR3 runs 14 residues. This CDR3 is CASSTGQGNTEAFF. The CDR3 DNA sequence: TGTGCCAGCTCGACGGGACAGGGGAACACTGAAGCTTTCTTT.

This clone was seen once. V usage is TRBV6-5 and J usage is TRBJ2-5, with TRBD1 matching 9 bases. The CDR3 covers 15 residues. V gave up 6 bases and J gave up 6 bases; unmatched junction bases: 11. Germline V gives CDR1 MNHEY, CDR2 SVGAGI. CDR3 loop: CASRPRDREDQTQYF. DNA of the CDR3: TGTGCCAGCAGACCCAGGGACAGGGAGGATCAGACCCAGTACTTC.

The chain links TRBV6-5 to TRBJ1-5; 8 bases are a match to TRBD1. Germline CDR1 is MNHEY and CDR2 is SVGAGI. The CDR3 consists of 14 residues. V was pared by 6 bases and J by 4 bases, with 5 bases of the junction left unmatched. The CDR3 loop is CASRTGGPNQPQHF. The CDR3 DNA reads TGTGCCAGCAGAACAGGGGGTCCGAATCAGCCCCAGCATTTT.

This chain joins TRBV28 and TRBJ2-4, with 10 positions matching TRBD1. Per the germline V gene, CDR1 is MDHEN and CDR2 is SYDVKM. The CDR3 length is 14 residues. V gave up 4 bases and J gave up 4 bases; unmatched junction bases: 1. Here the CDR3 reads CASSSGQGKNIQYF. In nucleotides, the CDR3 is TGTGCCAGCAGTTCGGGACAGGGGAAAAACATTCAGTACTTC.

This rearrangement joins TRBV27 to TRBJ1-2; weak D call: TRBD1 (5 bases). Germline V gene data show CDR1 as MNHEY and CDR2 as SMNVEV (reference sequence). The CDR3 covers 15 residues. V gave up 3 bases and J gave up 2 bases, with 13 bases separating them. The chain's CDR3 is CASSFGHPRNYGYTF. CDR3 DNA sequence: TGTGCCAGCAGTTTTGGACATCCGCGGAACTATGGCTACACCTTC.

The chain joins TRBV5-8 to TRBJ2-7, with D perhaps matching TRBD1 (5 bases). This CDR3 region has 12 residues. Trimming removed 9 bases at V and 1 base at J, with 11 bases between. Germline assignment: CDR1 SGHTS and CDR2 YDEGEE. The CDR3 sequence is CATSSGSYEQYF. The CDR3 nucleotides are TGTGCCACATCATCAGGGTCCTACGAGCAGTACTTC.

The V call is TRBV28, the J call TRBJ1-6; D uncertain. Trimming left V 8 bases short and J 4 bases short, with 15 bases between. This CDR3 comprises 15 residues. The germline V gene has CDR1 MDHEN and CDR2 SYDVKM. CDR3 residues: CASLFTTGYNSPLHF. CDR3 nucleotides: TGTGCCAGCCTCTTTACGACGGGATATAATTCACCCCTCCACTTT.

This clone was observed a single time. The gene calls are TRBV4-1 and TRBJ2-1; unclear D gene. From germline, CDR1 is MGHRA and CDR2 YSYEKL. The CDR3 length is 13 residues. V was trimmed by 0 bases and J by 7 bases, leaving 7 bases between them. CDR3 protein: CASSQENGNEQFF. In DNA form, the CDR3 reads TGCGCCAGCAGCCAAGAAAACGGGAATGAGCAGTTCTTC.

The rearrangement uses TRBV9 and TRBJ2-3; TRBD1 might be the D (5 bases). The V end lost 4 bases, the J end lost 2 bases, and 20 bases lay between the germline ends. The CDR3 has 17 residues. Germline assignment: CDR1 SGDLS and CDR2 YYNGEE. The CDR3 bases are TGTGCCAGCAGCCAGCCCTCAGGGAAACTCACCACAGATACGCAGTATTTT. Residues: CASSQPSGKLTTDTQYF.